These 10 T cell receptor beta chains originate from one sample sequenced in a study of identical twins. TCRdb used MiXCR to reprocess the 5' RACE reads, holding one entry per CDR3 protein. Among around 500,000 distinct CDR3 sequences, around 14% were seen once, and the ten largest hold approximately 0.52%. The sample also formed part of further work on yellow fever vaccine responses in identical twins.

The specimen was CD4+ T cells sorted from blood. These receptors originate from a young woman in good health.

The chain combines TRBV20-1 with TRBJ2-5; possibly TRBD1 or TRBD2 for D (5 bases each). CDR3 size: 16 residues. Germline-derived CDR1 and CDR2 are DFQATT and SNEGSKA (reference sequence). The V end was cut by 5 bases, the J end by 2 bases, with 21 bases between. The CDR3 region has the DNA TGCAGTGCTCGCAGCTTGGGGGAAGGGGTTCAAGAGACCCAGTACTTC. Translated: CSARSLGEGVQETQYF.

This chain joins TRBV10-3 and TRBJ2-5; D remains unclear. The germline V gene encodes CDR1 ENHRY and CDR2 SYGVKD. The CDR3 covers 15 residues. Trimming took off 0 bases at V and 0 bases at J, with 8 bases between the two ends. The CDR3 sequence is CAISESRRYQETQYF. In nucleotides, the CDR3 is TGTGCCATCAGTGAGTCGCGACGGTACCAAGAGACCCAGTACTTC.

Many counts were recorded for this clonotype. V and J are TRBV5-5 and TRBJ2-7; 9 bases are a match to TRBD1. V shed 4 bases, J shed 5 bases, and the junction held 7 bases outside the gene matches. Germline V gene data show CDR1 as SGHKS and CDR2 as YYEKEE (reference sequence). This CDR3 spans 14 amino acids. The CDR3 DNA is TGTGCCAGCAGCCCACAGGGGGCTGGCGACGAGCAGTACTTC. It codes for CASSPQGAGDEQYF.

This clonotype was detected only a few times. The chain uses TRBV2 and TRBJ1-1, with TRBD1 matching 8 bases. J gave up 1 base and V 9 bases, and 4 bases lay outside the gene matches. CDR3 length: 13 residues. Germline-derived CDR1 and CDR2 are SNHLY and FYNNEI. The CDR3 coding sequence is TGTGCCAGGAGACAGGGGCCGAACACTGAAGCTTTCTTT. It encodes CARRQGPNTEAFF.

This clonotype has only a few counts. The chain joins TRBV6-1 to TRBJ2-5; TRBD2 agrees at 10 bases. CDR3 length: 17 amino acids. The germline V gene has CDR1 MNHNS and CDR2 SASEGT. Trimming cost V 4 bases and J 5 bases; bases outside gene matches: 13. The CDR3: CASSAATLLAGMETQYF. The CDR3, as DNA: TGTGCCAGCAGTGCAGCCACGTTACTAGCGGGAATGGAGACCCAGTACTTC.

This chain links TRBV5-6 with TRBJ1-5; weak D call: TRBD1 (5 bases). Germline V gives CDR1 SGHDT, CDR2 YYEEEE. Trimming removed 0 bases at V and 4 bases at J, with 11 bases between. This CDR3 is built from 15 residues. This CDR3 reads CASSLGWKGNQPQHF. The CDR3 DNA sequence: TGTGCCAGCAGCTTGGGATGGAAGGGGAATCAGCCCCAGCATTTT.

The chain links TRBV10-3 to TRBJ2-7; TRBD2 agrees at 10 bases. CDR1 is ENHRY, CDR2 SYGVKD, per germline. CDR3 length equals 16 residues. After removal of 5 bases from V and 0 bases from J, the junction contained 7 bases not matched to a gene. The CDR3 coding sequence is TGTGCCATCAGTATTTCTAGCGGGGGCTTCTCCTACGAGCAGTACTTC. This sequence encodes CAISISSGGFSYEQYF.

This clonotype turned up a few times. This rearrangement joins TRBV28 to TRBJ1-5, with unresolved D. V lost 3 bases and J 7 bases, leaving 10 bases between the germline ends. Germline V CDR1 and CDR2: MDHEN, SYDVKM. CDR3 length: 13 amino acids. The CDR3 DNA is TGTGCCAGCAGTTTTTTCGGGTCCCAGCCCCAGCATTTT. It yields the protein CASSFFGSQPQHF.

The rearrangement joins TRBV18 to TRBJ2-7; D possibly corresponds to TRBD1 (6 bases). Germline lookup yields CDR1 KGHSH and CDR2 LQKENI. V lost 4 bases, J lost 6 bases, and 13 bases lay in between. CDR3 length: 13 amino acids. CDR3 DNA sequence: TGTGCCAGCTCACAGTCTGCAGGGGCCGAGCAGTACTTC. Its protein product is CASSQSAGAEQYF.

Regarding this clonotype: One junction end disagrees with the germline gene, perhaps due to a read error. The chain recombines TRBV4-1 with TRBJ2-1, with D tentatively TRBD1 or TRBD2 (6 bases each). Per germline, CDR1 MGHRA and CDR2 YSYEKL. The CDR3 is made up of 19 amino acids. The CDR3 nucleotides read TGCGCCAGCAGACAAGAGGGGGGCCCGGGGACGAGCTCCTACAATGAGCAGTTCTTC. Its protein product is CASRQEGGPGTSSYNEQFF.